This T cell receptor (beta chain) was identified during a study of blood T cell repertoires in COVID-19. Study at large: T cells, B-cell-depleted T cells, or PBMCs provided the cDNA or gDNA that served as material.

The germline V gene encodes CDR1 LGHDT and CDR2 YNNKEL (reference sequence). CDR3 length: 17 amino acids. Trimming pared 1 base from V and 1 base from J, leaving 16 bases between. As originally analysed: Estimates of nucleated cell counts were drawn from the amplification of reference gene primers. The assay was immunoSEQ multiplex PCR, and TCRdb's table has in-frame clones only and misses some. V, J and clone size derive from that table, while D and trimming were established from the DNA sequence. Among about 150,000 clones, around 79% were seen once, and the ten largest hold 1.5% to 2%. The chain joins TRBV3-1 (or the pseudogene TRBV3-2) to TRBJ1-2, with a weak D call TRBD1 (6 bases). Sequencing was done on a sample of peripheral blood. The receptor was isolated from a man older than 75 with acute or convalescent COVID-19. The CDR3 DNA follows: TGTGCCAGCAGCCAAGGTACAGGGAAGGCGGGTAACTATGGCTACACCTTC. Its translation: CASSQGTGKAGNYGYTF.